These 22 T cell receptor beta chains were all obtained from the same sample, sequenced in a study of T cells in women clearing cervical HPV infection. The table came from immunoSEQ multiplex PCR; TCRdb's copy has only in-frame clones and leaves some out. This listing includes more than 20,000 clones. Sequenced sample: blood buffy coat. These receptor sequences come from a woman aged 18 to 75 with a cervical HPV16 infection that either progressed to CIN3+ or cleared (not recorded which).

In the case of this clone: The read is 3 residues too short to cover the CDR3 end, so that end is filled in from the germline J gene. The chain couples TRBV19 to TRBJ2-3; 12 bases are shared with TRBD1. The CDR3 is made up of 16 amino acids. In germline, CDR1 is LNHDA, CDR2 SQIVND (reference sequence). The V gene end was trimmed by 5 bases and the J gene end by 3 bases; junction bases not matched to a gene: 6. CDR3 DNA (partial): TGTGCCAGTAGTGCTCCGGGACAGGGGGCAACAGATACG. Its translation: CASSAPGQGATDT. The CDR3 in full is CASSAPGQGATDTQYF.

About this clone: The read halts 3 residues ahead of the CDR3 end, with the missing end drawn from the germline J gene. The chain recombines TRBV11-2 with TRBJ1-2; D is uncertain. CDR3 size: 14 residues. V was trimmed by 3 bases and J by 0 bases, leaving 8 bases between them. CDR1 and CDR2 (germline): SGHAT, FQNNGV. This CDR3 reads CASSFTTSNYGYTF. The sequenced part of the CDR3 DNA is TGTGCCAGCAGCTTTACGACATCTAACTATGGC. The full variable domain, rest sourced from reference TRBV11-2 and TRBJ1-2, is EAGVAQSPRYKIIEKRQSVAFWCNPISGHATLYWYQQILGQGPKLLIQFQNNGVVDDSQLPKDRFSAERLKGVDSTLKIQPAKLEDSAVYLCASSFTTSNYGYTFGSGTRLTVV.

CDR3 loop: CASSLAPSGREDYTF. CDR3 DNA, as far as it was read: TGTGCCAGCAGCTTAGCGCCTAGCGGGAGGGAAGAC. The chain carries TRBV7-2 and TRBJ1-2, with D hard to call. The read finishes 3 residues shy of the CDR3 end, and the germline J gene is used to complete it. Germline CDR1 SGHTA, CDR2 FQGNSA. The CDR3 sequence is 15 residues long.

A note on this clone: Read coverage stops 3 residues before the CDR3 terminus; the germline J gene supplies the remainder. The chain combines TRBV12-3 or TRBV12-4 with TRBJ2-3, with 7 bases identical to TRBD1. V lost 5 bases and J lost 6; bases outside the gene matches: 8. This CDR3 has 14 amino acids. CDR3 DNA, as far as it was read: TGTGCCAGCAGTGGACAGGCAGGTTTCGATACG. As protein: CASSGQAGFDT. The CDR3 as a whole reads CASSGQAGFDTQYF.

In the case of this clone: The read ends 3 residues shy of where the CDR3 ends; the end is completed using the germline J gene. V gene TRBV11-2 combines with J gene TRBJ2-5; 9 nucleotides agree with TRBD1. The V segment lost 5 bases and the J segment 4 bases; nucleotides outside the gene matches: 8. This CDR3 is 15 amino acids long. Germline V gene data show CDR1 as SGHAT and CDR2 as FQNNGV. CDR3 residues: CASSKRTGDGETQYF. CDR3 DNA, as far as it was read: TGTGCCAGCAGCAAAAGGACAGGGGATGGAGAGACC. Variable domain in full (rest from reference TRBV11-2 and TRBJ2-5): EAGVAQSPRYKIIEKRQSVAFWCNPISGHATLYWYQQILGQGPKLLIQFQNNGVVDDSQLPKDRFSAERLKGVDSTLKIQPAKLEDSAVYLCASSKRTGDGETQYFGPGTRLLVL.

Notes on this clone: Read coverage stops 3 residues before the CDR3 terminus; the germline J gene supplies the remainder. The chain carries TRBV28 and TRBJ2-1, with 8 positions matching TRBD2. Trimming removed 6 bases from V and 3 bases from J; junction bases left unmatched: 7. In germline, CDR1 is MDHEN, CDR2 SYDVKM. CDR3 length equals 15 residues. The CDR3: CASSWGLAGYNEQFF. The CDR3 bases that were read are TGTGCCAGCAGCTGGGGGCTAGCGGGCTACAATGAG.

Of note for this clone: The CDR3 end is not reached by the read, which stops 3 residues before it; the germline J gene fills it in. The chain links TRBV2 to TRBJ1-5; D remains unclear. The CDR3 length is 12 residues. Deletions cut 7 bases from V and 2 bases from J, with 6 bases between. The germline V gene has CDR1 SNHLY and CDR2 FYNNEI. The sequenced CDR3 bases are TGTGCCAGCAAGGTGGGCAATCAGCCC. The encoded protein is CASKVGNQP. The full-length CDR3 reads as CASKVGNQPQHF.

As for this clone: The read ends 3 residues early relative to the CDR3; the germline J gene fills the gap. This chain links TRBV5-4 with TRBJ1-2; 7 bases fit TRBD1. Germline V lookup: CDR1 SGHNT, CDR2 YYREEE (reference sequence). Unmatched junction bases numbered 12, after V lost 3 bases and J lost 4 bases. This CDR3 comprises 16 residues. The sequenced CDR3 bases are TGTGCCAGCAGCTCTGGGCTTACAGGGGACCGCTATGGC. This codes for CASSSGLTGDRYG. The whole CDR3 reads CASSSGLTGDRYGYTF.

The CDR3: CASARSAGGPHEQYF. Partial CDR3 DNA: TGTGCCAGTGCCCGGTCAGCGGGAGGGCCTCACGAG. The chain recombines TRBV19 with TRBJ2-7; 10 bases map to TRBD2. With the read ending 3 residues before the CDR3 end, the germline J gene is used to fill in that end. The V segment lost 8 bases and the J segment 5 bases; nucleotides outside the gene matches: 12. The germline CDR1 and CDR2 sequences are LNHDA and SQIVND (reference sequence). The CDR3 sequence is 15 residues long.

The DNA read from the CDR3 is TGTGCCAGCAGCTTAGACTCGGAGACC. Its translation is CASSLDSET. In full, the CDR3 reads CASSLDSETQYF. The rearrangement uses TRBV11-2 and TRBJ2-5; D gene unclear. The sequence runs out 3 residues before the end of the CDR3; the remainder is reconstructed from the germline J gene. Germline lookup yields CDR1 SGHAT and CDR2 FQNNGV. V lost 0 bases and J lost 5, with 4 bases in between. CDR3 length: 12 residues.

About this clone itself: The read ends 3 residues shy of where the CDR3 ends; the end is completed using the germline J gene. V and J are TRBV14 and TRBJ2-7; D is uncertain. The CDR3 has 15 amino acids. The V gene lost 1 base and the J gene lost 3 bases, with 13 bases spanning the gap. Germline loops: CDR1 SGHDN, CDR2 FVKESK. CDR3 DNA (partial): TGTGCCAGCAGCCAAGTTGGCACCTCAAACTACGAG. Its translation is CASSQVGTSNYE. The entire CDR3 is CASSQVGTSNYEQYF.

About this clone itself: The observed sequence ends 3 residues before the CDR3 terminus, with the missing tail filled in from the germline J gene. The chain has TRBV7-7 and TRBJ2-2, with 13 bases aligning to TRBD2. Germline values: CDR1 SSHAT, CDR2 FNYEAQ (reference sequence). The V gene end was trimmed by 4 bases and the J gene end by 6 bases; junction bases not matched to a gene: 5. The CDR3 spans 16 residues. The CDR3 loop reads CASSSRTSGSPGELFF. CDR3 bases read: TGTGCCAGCAGCTCCCGGACTAGCGGGAGTCCCGGGGAG.

CDR3 region: CASSLRLAGPYNEQFF. CDR3 bases read: TGTGCCAGCAGCCTACGACTAGCGGGACCCTACAATGAG. The V call is TRBV13, the J call TRBJ2-1; 11 bases fit TRBD2. The missing CDR3 end, 3 residues past where the read stops, is filled in from the germline J gene. Germline CDR1 reads PRHDT; CDR2 reads FYEKMQ (reference sequence). V was clipped by 5 bases and J by 2 bases; unmatched bases: 5. The CDR3 is 16 amino acids.

As to this clone: The CDR3 extends 3 residues past the end of the read, so its final part is completed from the germline J gene. This sequence joins TRBV5-6 and TRBJ2-3; no clear D. Trimming took off 4 bases at V and 0 bases at J, with 3 bases between the two ends. Germline assignment: CDR1 SGHDT and CDR2 YYEEEE. The CDR3 sequence is 12 residues long. CDR3 in amino acids: CASSGSTDTQYF. The CDR3 DNA, read in part, is TGTGCCAGCAGCGGCAGCACAGATACG.

Worth noting for this clone: The read falls 3 residues short of the CDR3 end, and the missing part is taken from the germline J gene. The chain uses TRBV4-1 and TRBJ2-7, with D maybe TRBD2 (7 bases). This CDR3 has 17 amino acids. Trimming stripped 5 bases from V and 2 bases from J, with 22 bases between. Germline CDR1 reads MGHRA; CDR2 reads YSYEKL. The chain's CDR3 is CASSARGAEDPTYEQYF. CDR3 DNA, as far as it was read: TGCGCCAGCAGCGCACGGGGGGCGGAAGATCCTACCTACGAG.

As to this clone: With the read ending 3 residues before the CDR3 end, the germline J gene is used to fill in that end. The gene calls are TRBV20-1 and TRBJ2-7, with 13 bases matching TRBD2. Unmatched junction bases numbered 14, after V lost 5 bases and J lost 4 bases. Looked up from germline, CDR1 is DFQATT and CDR2 is SNEGSKA (reference sequence). CDR3 length: 17 residues. CDR3 sequence: CSAYPNGRTSGRYEQYF. The DNA read from the CDR3 is TGCAGTGCTTACCCCAACGGCCGGACTAGCGGGAGATACGAG.

In regard to this clone: With the read ending 3 residues before the CDR3 end, the germline J gene is used to fill in that end. This chain links TRBV20-1 with TRBJ2-2; tentatively, D is TRBD2 (5 bases). There are 18 residues in the CDR3. The V end was cut by 4 bases, the J end by 0 bases, with 21 bases between. Germline V gene data show CDR1 as DFQATT and CDR2 as SNEGSKA (reference sequence). CDR3 loop: CSATGLAKRPANTGELFF. The DNA read from the CDR3 is TGCAGTGCTACCGGTTTAGCGAAGAGGCCCGCGAACACCGGGGAG.

A remark on this clone: The read terminates 3 residues ahead of where the CDR3 ends, so the germline J gene completes it. The chain links TRBV7-2 to TRBJ2-7; 9 bases map to TRBD2. Trimming cost V 8 bases and J 6 bases; bases outside gene matches: 8. Germline CDR1 SGHTA, CDR2 FQGNSA. CDR3 length: 13 amino acids. The CDR3 loop is CASGLSGSSEQYF. CDR3 DNA (partial): TGTGCCAGCGGACTTAGCGGGAGTTCCGAG.

Comment on this clone: The sequenced fragment ends 3 residues before the CDR3 boundary, so the rest is inferred from the germline J gene. This chain joins TRBV7-2 and TRBJ1-2; D call uncertain. The CDR3 runs to 13 residues. Germline values: CDR1 SGHTA, CDR2 FQGNSA. The covered CDR3 bases are TGTGCCAGCAGCTTAGATTTCTCAGATACC. It is translated as CASSLDFSDT. The CDR3 reads in full as CASSLDFSDTYTF. The full variable domain, rest sourced from reference TRBV7-2 and TRBJ1-2, is GAGVSQSPSNKVTEKGKDVELRCDPISGHTALYWYRQSLGQGLEFLIYFQGNSAPDKSGLPSDRFSAERTGGSVSTLTIQRTQQEDSAVYLCASSLDFSDTYTFGSGTRLTVV.

Concerning this clone: The read falls 3 residues short of the CDR3 end, and the missing part is taken from the germline J gene. The chain joins TRBV10-3 to TRBJ2-1; D may be TRBD2 (6 bases). Between the trimmed V and J ends, which lost 2 bases and 4 bases, there was a span of 9 bases. CDR3 length equals 14 residues. Germline values: CDR1 ENHRY, CDR2 SYGVKD. The CDR3 reads CAISEAGLYNEQFF. The part of the CDR3 DNA that was read is TGTGCCATCAGTGAGGCGGGACTTTACAATGAG.

With regard to this clone: From the germline J gene comes the end of the CDR3, since the read stops 3 residues before it. The chain has TRBV29-1 and TRBJ2-2; 7 bases are a match to TRBD1. Looked up from germline, CDR1 is SQVTM and CDR2 is ANQGSEA. The CDR3 runs 14 residues. CDR3 bases read: TGCAGCGTTGATTTCACGGACAGGAATGAAAAG. Its translation is CSVDFTDRNEK. The complete CDR3 protein is CSVDFTDRNEKLFF.

A note on this clone: The CDR3 is cut off 3 residues early in the read; its end comes from the germline J gene. The chain employs TRBV20-1 and TRBJ1-2, with D maybe TRBD1 (5 bases). CDR1 is DFQATT, CDR2 SNEGSKA, per germline (reference sequence). The CDR3 is made up of 12 amino acids. V shed 2 bases and J shed 4 bases, with 8 bases lying between them. CDR3 DNA (partial): TGCAGTGCTAGACAGGGCGTCTATGGC. The encoded protein is CSARQGVYG. The entire CDR3 protein is CSARQGVYGYTF.